This paragraph reports one T cell receptor (beta chain). The assay was immunoSEQ multiplex PCR, and TCRdb's table has in-frame clones only and misses some. The table lists roughly 330,000 clones, about nine tenths of them singletons. These data belong to a study of blood T cell repertoires in COVID-19. Study as a whole: Samples taken during acute and convalescent COVID-19 were collected in the United States, Italy and Spain. PBMCs, B-cell-depleted T cells, or T cells provided the cDNA or gDNA that made up the material.

Per germline, CDR1 WNHNN and CDR2 SYGVQD (reference sequence). The CDR3 is 15 amino acids. V lost 5 bases, J lost 5 bases, and 7 bases stayed unmatched. The participants were between about 18 and 90 years old and came from under 25 US areas. Assignments of participants to cohorts depended upon their own reported clinical history. This chain connects TRBV10-1 to TRBJ2-1, with 9 bases that match TRBD1. Sequenced: PBMCs or T cells enriched from blood (not recorded which). The receptor's source is a woman aged 18-29 years who had recovered from COVID-19. CDR3 coding DNA: TGCGCCAGCAGTCAGCCGGGACAGGGACACAATGAGCAGTTCTTC. Protein: CASSQPGQGHNEQFF.